A single sample gave rise to the 20 T cell receptor beta chains below, sequenced in a study of shared clonotypes between healthy human individuals. Produced via immunoSEQ multiplex PCR; TCRdb's table is partial and in-frame only. The sample records under 2,000,000 clones, approximately 94% being singletons. Naive-designated CD8 cells lacked CD45RO, were positively enriched for CCR7, and omitted terminally differentiated effector memory CD45RA+ cells. Source material: naive CD8+ T cells sorted from blood. These receptors all come from a man aged 18 to 29 in good health.

The chain has TRBV14 and TRBJ2-1; 14 bases are a match to TRBD2. There are 19 residues in the CDR3. CDR1 and CDR2 from the germline V gene are SGHDN and FVKESK. With 4 bases clipped from V and 4 bases from J, the junction kept 12 bases outside the gene matches. The CDR3 region has the DNA TGTGCCAGCAGCCCGGGACTAGCGGGAGAGGAACACTATTACAATGAGCAGTTCTTC. Its protein product is CASSPGLAGEEHYYNEQFF.

The V and J genes are TRBV10-2 and TRBJ1-4; no firm D call. V was clipped by 7 bases and J by 2 bases, with 14 bases between them. Germline loops: CDR1 WSHSY, CDR2 SAAADI. The CDR3 spans 15 residues. The CDR3 DNA follows: TGCGCCAGCAAGTCCGGAGTCGGCACTAATGAAAAACTGTTTTTT. The encoded protein is CASKSGVGTNEKLFF.

The J gene is TRBJ2-1, the V gene TRBV9; D gene ambiguous. The CDR3 loop spans 12 amino acids. The ends were cut back, 4 bases at V and 8 bases at J, with 10 bases in the middle. Germline V lookup: CDR1 SGDLS, CDR2 YYNGEE. CDR3 DNA: TGTGCCAGCAGCCCAGTTGGGGATGAGCAGTTCTTC. It is translated as CASSPVGDEQFF.

This rearrangement joins TRBV14 to TRBJ2-4; TRBD2 matches at 11 bases. Trimming removed 4 bases from V and 7 bases from J; junction bases left unmatched: 12. Germline values: CDR1 SGHDN, CDR2 FVKESK. The CDR3 length is 17 residues. The DNA for the CDR3 is TGTGCCAGCAGCCCCGGGACTAGCGGAGCAATTAGGAACATTCAGTACTTC. Protein: CASSPGTSGAIRNIQYF.

The CDR3 DNA reads as TGTGCCAGCAACTCGGGGGATTACACCGGGGAGCTGTTTTTT. This sequence encodes CASNSGDYTGELFF. The V and J genes are TRBV5-8 and TRBJ2-2; TRBD2 might be the D (6 bases). CDR3 length: 14 amino acids. The germline CDR1 and CDR2 sequences are SGHTS and YDEGEE. V was pared by 6 bases and J by 3 bases, with 12 bases between.

The rearrangement joins TRBV9 to TRBJ1-2; 8 nucleotides agree with TRBD1. The V gene end was trimmed by 1 base and the J gene end by 3 bases; junction bases not matched to a gene: 5. The CDR3 covers 15 residues. The germline V gene has CDR1 SGDLS and CDR2 YYNGEE. The DNA for the CDR3 is TGTGCCAGCAGCGTAAAGGACAGGGTCTACTATGGCTACACCTTC. Its protein product is CASSVKDRVYYGYTF.

J is TRBJ2-7 and V is TRBV4-1; 12 positions agree with TRBD2. The CDR3 extends over 16 amino acids. The junction had 9 bases not matched to a gene; V was cut back by 5 bases and J by 4 bases. CDR1 is MGHRA and CDR2 is YSYEKL in the germline V gene. CDR3 nucleotides: TGCGCCAGCAGCGAGAGACTAGCGGGGGTTCAGTACGAGCAGTACTTC. Residues: CASSERLAGVQYEQYF.

This chain joins TRBV4-1 and TRBJ1-1; no reliable D call. Trimming pared 1 base from V and 0 bases from J, leaving 9 bases between. The CDR3 is made up of 15 amino acids. Germline CDR1 and CDR2: MGHRA and YSYEKL. The DNA for the CDR3 is TGCGCCAGCAGCCAAGGGAGGGATATGAACACTGAAGCTTTCTTT. The encoded protein is CASSQGRDMNTEAFF.

The chain combines TRBV9 with TRBJ1-2, with 8 nucleotides matching TRBD1. CDR3 size: 16 residues. Germline lookup yields CDR1 SGDLS and CDR2 YYNGEE. V lost 3 bases, J lost 0 bases, and 7 bases stayed unmatched. The CDR3 reads CASSAPTGAPNYGYTF. The CDR3 coding sequence is TGTGCCAGCAGCGCACCGACAGGGGCGCCTAACTATGGCTACACCTTC.

The V gene is TRBV28, the J gene TRBJ2-2, with 9 bases fitting TRBD2. V was pared by 2 bases and J by 2 bases, with 6 bases of the junction left unmatched. The CDR3 sequence is 17 residues long. Germline CDR1 MDHEN, CDR2 SYDVKM. In DNA, the CDR3 is TGTGCCAGCAGTTTAGACCAGCGGGGGGTTAACACCGGGGAGCTGTTTTTT. Translation gives CASSLDQRGVNTGELFF.

The chain links TRBV5-1 to TRBJ2-1; D is undetermined. The germline CDR1 and CDR2 sequences are SGHRS and YFSETQ. V lost 2 bases to trimming and J lost 0 bases, with 9 bases between them. This CDR3 comprises 15 residues. CDR3 loop: CASSFRPSSYNEQFF. The DNA for the CDR3 is TGCGCCAGCAGCTTCCGGCCCAGCTCCTACAATGAGCAGTTCTTC.

The rearrangement links TRBV7-9 to TRBJ2-1; D unresolved. V was trimmed by 1 base and J by 10 bases, leaving 8 bases between them. This CDR3 has 12 amino acids. In germline, CDR1 is SEHNR, CDR2 FQNEAQ (reference sequence). This CDR3 is CASSLEAAEQFF. The CDR3 DNA sequence: TGTGCCAGCAGCTTAGAGGCGGCCGAGCAGTTCTTC.

The chain uses TRBV9 and TRBJ2-7; the match to TRBD2 covers 7 bases. The CDR3 length is 13 residues. V was clipped by 7 bases and J by 3 bases; unmatched bases: 7. CDR1 is SGDLS and CDR2 is YYNGEE in the germline V gene. The CDR3 loop reads CASSMASGYEQYF. The DNA of the CDR3 is TGTGCCAGCTCCATGGCTAGCGGCTACGAGCAGTACTTC.

The gene calls are TRBV27 and TRBJ1-1, with 8 bases fitting TRBD1. Germline-derived CDR1 and CDR2 are MNHEY and SMNVEV (reference sequence). Trimming took 0 bases from V and 6 from J; bases not matched to a gene: 9. CDR3 length: 16 amino acids. The CDR3 here is CASSLSPGTGASEAFF. The CDR3 DNA reads as TGTGCCAGCAGTTTATCCCCCGGGACAGGAGCTTCTGAAGCTTTCTTT.

The gene calls are TRBV19 and TRBJ2-7; D perhaps matches TRBD2 (5 bases). Per germline, CDR1 LNHDA and CDR2 SQIVND (reference sequence). V gave up 6 bases and J gave up 5 bases, with 14 bases separating them. CDR3 length equals 13 residues. The CDR3 DNA reads as TGTGCCAGTAGCCGGGTGACGGGGAACGAGCAGTACTTC. It specifies CASSRVTGNEQYF.

V usage is TRBV29-1 and J usage is TRBJ2-5, with D perhaps TRBD1 (6 bases). Deletions cut 6 bases from V and 5 bases from J, with 13 bases between. CDR1 SQVTM and CDR2 ANQGSEA come from the germline V gene. The CDR3 extends over 12 amino acids. CDR3 sequence reads: CSVDVRGETQYF. CDR3 DNA sequence: TGCAGCGTCGATGTTAGGGGGGAGACCCAGTACTTC.

A single count supports this clone. The J gene is TRBJ2-7, the V gene TRBV27, with D unclear. CDR1 and CDR2 (germline): MNHEY, SMNVEV (reference sequence). The CDR3 extends over 17 amino acids. Between the trimmed V and J ends, which lost 4 bases and 10 bases, there was a span of 29 bases. This chain's CDR3 is CASSSPGFQAEVLVQYF. CDR3 in DNA: TGTGCCAGCAGTTCCCCTGGTTTTCAGGCCGAGGTCTTAGTTCAGTACTTC.

The rearrangement links TRBV27 to TRBJ1-6; tentative D call: TRBD1 (5 bases). Between the trimmed V and J ends, which lost 3 bases and 0 bases, there was a span of 9 bases. There are 16 residues in the CDR3. Germline CDR1 is MNHEY and CDR2 is SMNVEV (reference sequence). DNA for the CDR3: TGTGCCAGCAGTTTTTCCCAGGGCTCCTATAATTCACCCCTCCACTTT. It codes for CASSFSQGSYNSPLHF.

The rearrangement joins TRBV6-1 to TRBJ2-7, with 7 bases fitting TRBD2. The CDR3 spans 19 residues. Germline assignment: CDR1 MNHNS and CDR2 SASEGT. Losses at the gene ends were 2 bases for V and 4 bases for J; bases not matched to a gene: 20. Here the CDR3 DNA reads TGTGCCAGCAGTGAAATCGGACGGGGGGTCTCCCCGAGGGCTTACGAGCAGTACTTC. It encodes CASSEIGRGVSPRAYEQYF.

The CDR3 DNA sequence: TGCGCCAGCAGCCAAGATTCCGCTCAGTTTGGAAACACCATATATTTT. Translated, it gives CASSQDSAQFGNTIYF. This rearrangement joins TRBV4-3 to TRBJ1-3; D ambiguous. V lost 0 bases, J lost 3 bases, and 12 bases lay in between. Germline CDR1 LGHNA, CDR2 YSLEER. The CDR3 consists of 16 residues.